The entry below describes one TCR beta chain. There are a few counts of this clonotype. The target of this receptor is not known. Base-call qualities are not available, and no considerably larger clone is one nucleotide away. The sample comes from a study of patients and donors after allogeneic stem cell transplantation (dated by TCRdb to between 2020 and 2021). Trimming at the junction amounts to 2 bases on V and 2 bases on J, and the germline ends lie 13 bases apart. The CDR3 runs 14 residues from the cysteine to the phenylalanine. Of all the DNA, just the CDR3 is kept, 42 bases in frame from base 1. CDR1 and CDR2, looked up from the germline V gene (reference sequence), are DFQATT and SNEGSKA. The library was made by RT-PCR. The instrument was a NextSeq 550. TCRdb trimmed the raw reads at Q25, called clones with MiXCR and kept productive beta chains. Identical CDR3 proteins give one entry, which carries the most common genes and DNA. The sample contains roughly 960,000 distinct CDR3 sequences, about 20% of them found a single time. The ten top clones hold roughly 6% of the sample.

Specimen: blood, either unsorted or a sorted T cell fraction (not recorded which). The TCR sequence derives from a human donor who was either an allogeneic HSCT recipient or a stem cell or donor lymphocyte infusion donor (not recorded which). It is not recorded whose cells these are; they may come from a transplant donor. Here the chain combines TRBV20-1 and TRBJ2-7, with the D gene not confidently named. The CDR3 protein is CSARKSGTPYEQYF. The sequenced DNA: TGCAGTGCTAGAAAATCCGGAACACCCTACGAGCAGTACTTC.